This T cell receptor (beta chain) was observed in a study of shared clonotypes between healthy human individuals. CDR1 is SGHTA and CDR2 is FQGNSA in the germline V gene. V lost 1 base and J lost 6, with 7 bases in between. This CDR3 has 13 amino acids. Notes on the study in general: Across subsets, estimated richness was generally greater for naive than for memory populations.

The study enrolled healthy HIV-negative adults without recent acute infections or vaccinations as donors. Donors were Caucasian adults residing in Nashville, Tennessee, USA. A split of CD4+ cells into CD45RA+ naive and CD45RA-negative memory subsets was performed. TCRdb's copy holds only in-frame clones and misses some; the assay was immunoSEQ multiplex PCR. The table records about 2.4 million clones, more than 90% of them present only once. In the case of this clone: Its matching antigen is unknown. Other nucleotide sequences in the sample specify the same CDR3.

The chain couples TRBV7-2 to TRBJ1-5; D not resolved. The source of this sequence is a man in his late teens or twenties in good health. The sequenced sample was naive CD4+ T cells sorted from blood. Subset denoted: CD45RA+ positively selected. This CDR3 is CASSLVMGQPQHF. The CDR3 nucleotides read TGTGCCAGCAGCTTAGTTATGGGTCAGCCCCAGCATTTT.